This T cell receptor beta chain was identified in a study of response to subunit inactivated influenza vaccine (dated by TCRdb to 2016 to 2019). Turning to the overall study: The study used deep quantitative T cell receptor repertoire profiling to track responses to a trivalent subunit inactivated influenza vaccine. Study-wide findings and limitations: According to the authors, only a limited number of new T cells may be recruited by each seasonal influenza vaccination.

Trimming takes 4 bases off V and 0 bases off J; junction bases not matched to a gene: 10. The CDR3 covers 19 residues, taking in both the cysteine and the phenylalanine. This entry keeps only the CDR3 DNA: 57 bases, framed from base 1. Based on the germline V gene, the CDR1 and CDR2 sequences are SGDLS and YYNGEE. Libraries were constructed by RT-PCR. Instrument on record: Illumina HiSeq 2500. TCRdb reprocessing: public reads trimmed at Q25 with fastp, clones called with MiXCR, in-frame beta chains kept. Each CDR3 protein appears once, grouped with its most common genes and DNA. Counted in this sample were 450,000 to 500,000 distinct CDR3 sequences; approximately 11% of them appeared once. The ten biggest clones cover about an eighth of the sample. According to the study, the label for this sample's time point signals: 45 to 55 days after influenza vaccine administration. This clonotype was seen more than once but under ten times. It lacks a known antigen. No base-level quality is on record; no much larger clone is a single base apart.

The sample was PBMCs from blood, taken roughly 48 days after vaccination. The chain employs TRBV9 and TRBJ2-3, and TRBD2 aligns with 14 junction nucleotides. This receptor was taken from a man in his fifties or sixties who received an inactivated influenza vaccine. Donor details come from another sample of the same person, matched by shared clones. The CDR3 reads CASSSRGLAGVGSTDTQYF. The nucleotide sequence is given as TGTGCCAGCAGCAGCCGGGGACTAGCGGGAGTGGGGAGCACAGATACGCAGTATTTT.